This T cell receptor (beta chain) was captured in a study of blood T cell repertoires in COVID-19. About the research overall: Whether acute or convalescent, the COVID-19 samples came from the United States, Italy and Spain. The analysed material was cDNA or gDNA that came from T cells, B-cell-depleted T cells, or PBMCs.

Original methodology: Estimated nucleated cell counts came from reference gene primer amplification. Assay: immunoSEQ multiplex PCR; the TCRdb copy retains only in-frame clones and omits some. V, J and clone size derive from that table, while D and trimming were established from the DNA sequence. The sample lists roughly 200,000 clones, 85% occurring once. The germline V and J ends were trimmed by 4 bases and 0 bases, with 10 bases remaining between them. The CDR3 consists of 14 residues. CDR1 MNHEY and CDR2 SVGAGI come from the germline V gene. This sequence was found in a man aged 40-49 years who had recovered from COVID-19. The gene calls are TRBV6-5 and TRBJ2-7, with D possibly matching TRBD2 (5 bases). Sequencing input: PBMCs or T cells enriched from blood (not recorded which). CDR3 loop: CASSSGIYSYEQYF. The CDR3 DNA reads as TGTGCCAGCAGTTCCGGGATTTACTCCTACGAGCAGTACTTC.